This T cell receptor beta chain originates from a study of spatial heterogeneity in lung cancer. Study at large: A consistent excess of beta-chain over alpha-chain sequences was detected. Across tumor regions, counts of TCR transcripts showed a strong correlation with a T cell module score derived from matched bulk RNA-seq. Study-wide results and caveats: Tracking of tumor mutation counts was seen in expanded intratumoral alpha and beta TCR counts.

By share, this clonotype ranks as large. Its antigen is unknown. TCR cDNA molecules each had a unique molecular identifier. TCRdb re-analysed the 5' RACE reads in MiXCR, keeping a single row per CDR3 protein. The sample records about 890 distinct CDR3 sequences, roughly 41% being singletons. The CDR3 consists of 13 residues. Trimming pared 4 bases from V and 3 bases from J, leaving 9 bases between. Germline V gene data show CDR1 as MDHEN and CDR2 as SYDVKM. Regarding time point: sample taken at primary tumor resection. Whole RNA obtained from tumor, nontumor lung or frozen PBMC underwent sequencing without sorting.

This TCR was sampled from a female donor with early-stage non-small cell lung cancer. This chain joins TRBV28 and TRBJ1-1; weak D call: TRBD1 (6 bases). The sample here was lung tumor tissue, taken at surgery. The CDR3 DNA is TGTGCCAGCAGTTCAGAGGGGGACACTGAAGCTTTCTTT. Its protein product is CASSSEGDTEAFF.